Listed here are 18 T cell receptor beta chains from one sample, sequenced in a study of T cells in localized non-small cell lung cancer. Clones were read by immunoSEQ multiplex PCR, and TCRdb kept only the in-frame ones, dropping some. The repertoire holds tens of thousands of clones, 75% to 90% seen once, with roughly a fifth in the top ten. Here the sequenced sample was peripheral blood, taken before any cancer treatment. The source of these receptors is a man aged 35 to 69 with stage I squamous cell lung carcinoma.

The chain couples TRBV7-9 to TRBJ2-3; 9 bases are shared with TRBD2. Trimming at V came to 6 bases and at J to 6 bases, leaving 16 bases not matched to a gene. Germline V CDR1 and CDR2: SEHNR, FQNEAQ (reference sequence). The CDR3 totals 17 residues. The CDR3 DNA follows: TGTGCCAGCAGTTTCCCGGACCTAGCGGGACCATTGGATACGCAGTATTTT. It specifies CASSFPDLAGPLDTQYF.

The chain combines TRBV5-3 with TRBJ2-1, with D perhaps TRBD1 (5 bases). TRBV5-3 is sorted into the ORF group, with uncertain function. V shed 2 bases and J shed 8 bases, with 17 bases lying between them. The CDR3 length is 15 residues. The CDR3 nucleotides are TGTGCCAGAAGCTTCCTACAGGCGTTCTTCGATGAGCAGTTCTTC. This encodes CARSFLQAFFDEQFF.

The rearrangement uses TRBV2 and TRBJ1-4; D not certain. The germline V and J ends were trimmed by 0 bases and 4 bases, with 9 bases remaining between them. Looked up from germline, CDR1 is SNHLY and CDR2 is FYNNEI. The CDR3 consists of 15 residues. CDR3 amino acids: CASSEAWGSNEKLFF. CDR3 nucleotides: TGTGCCAGCAGTGAAGCGTGGGGTAGTAATGAAAAACTGTTTTTT.

This chain uses TRBV9 with TRBJ1-4; TRBD1 might be the D (5 bases). Germline CDR1 is SGDLS and CDR2 is YYNGEE. V dropped 0 bases and J dropped 6 bases, with 9 bases sitting between them. The length of the CDR3 is 14 residues. CDR3 in amino acids: CASSVGDGDEKLFF. CDR3 DNA: TGTGCCAGCAGCGTAGGGGACGGTGATGAAAAACTGTTTTTT.

The V gene is TRBV4-2, the J gene TRBJ1-1; D might be TRBD1 (5 bases). Trimming left V 4 bases short and J 5 bases short, with 20 bases between. CDR1 and CDR2 from the germline V gene are LGHNA and YNFKEQ. This CDR3 contains 16 residues. The CDR3 nucleotides read TGTGCCAGCAGCCCCCTATACGTCGGGGGAGAAACTGAAGCTTTCTTT. As protein: CASSPLYVGGETEAFF.

The DNA for the CDR3 is TGTGCCAGCAGTGAACAGGGAGGAGAAAAACTGTTTTTT. Protein sequence: CASSEQGGEKLFF. The chain carries TRBV6-4 and TRBJ1-4, with a tentative D call TRBD1 (6 bases). This CDR3 region has 13 residues. V dropped 3 bases and J dropped 8 bases, with 10 bases sitting between them. The germline V gene has CDR1 MRHNA and CDR2 SNTAGT.

This chain links TRBV2 with TRBJ1-1; D uncertain. Trimming took 11 bases from V and 5 from J, leaving 18 bases between them. This CDR3 comprises 13 residues. Germline assignment: CDR1 SNHLY and CDR2 FYNNEI. The CDR3 spells CAPEGSSGTEAFF. Written as DNA, the CDR3 is TGTGCCCCGGAAGGGTCGTCGGGAACTGAAGCTTTCTTT.

The chain is built from TRBV4-1 and TRBJ1-4, with no clear D. The germline V and J ends were trimmed by 1 base and 5 bases, with 11 bases remaining between them. CDR3 length equals 15 residues. Germline assignment: CDR1 MGHRA and CDR2 YSYEKL. The CDR3 loop is CASSQVESANEKLFF. CDR3 DNA sequence: TGCGCCAGCAGCCAAGTTGAATCAGCGAATGAAAAACTGTTTTTT.

This chain joins TRBV10-3 and TRBJ2-7; D gene ambiguous. This CDR3 contains 15 residues. The germline V gene has CDR1 ENHRY and CDR2 SYGVKD. Trimming took off 0 bases at V and 0 bases at J, with 9 bases between the two ends. CDR3 sequence (DNA): TGTGCCATCAGTGAGTCGGGCGCTAGCTCCTACGAGCAGTACTTC. It translates to CAISESGASSYEQYF.

The chain joins TRBV6-1 to TRBJ2-2, with 8 nucleotides matching TRBD1. This CDR3 has 16 residues. The V gene's germline CDR1 is MNHNS and CDR2 SASEGT. With 4 bases clipped from V and 4 bases from J, the junction kept 8 bases outside the gene matches. The CDR3 here is CASSASRRGLTGELFF. CDR3 in DNA: TGTGCCAGCAGTGCCTCGCGCAGGGGGCTCACCGGGGAGCTGTTTTTT.

The chain joins TRBV7-8 to TRBJ1-2; D unresolved. The CDR3 is made up of 14 amino acids. CDR1 SGHVS and CDR2 FQNEAQ come from the germline V gene. Between the trimmed V and J ends, which lost 5 bases and 4 bases, there was a span of 14 bases. Here the CDR3 DNA reads TGTGCCAGCAGCGGAGCTAGGGTCCCCTATGGCTACACCTTC. Amino acid sequence: CASSGARVPYGYTF.

The genes are TRBV6-6 and TRBJ1-4; D unclear. Deletions cut 4 bases from V and 7 bases from J, with 10 bases between. Per the germline V gene, CDR1 is MNHNY and CDR2 is SVGAGI (reference sequence). The CDR3 extends over 13 amino acids. Written as DNA, the CDR3 is TGTGCCAGCAGTTCCCGTTTCGGTGAAAAACTGTTTTTT. It specifies CASSSRFGEKLFF.

The genes are TRBV5-1 and TRBJ2-7; D ambiguous. The germline V gene encodes CDR1 SGHRS and CDR2 YFSETQ. The CDR3 has 15 residues. Trimming shortened V by 0 bases and J by 3 bases, and 13 bases separated the two germline ends. In DNA form, the CDR3 reads TGCGCCAGCAGCTTGGTGTCGTCGCGGAACTACGAGCAGTACTTC. Its translation: CASSLVSSRNYEQYF.

This sequence joins TRBV11-2 and TRBJ1-2, with 7 bases matching TRBD1. The CDR3 extends over 16 amino acids. Losses at the gene ends were 5 bases for V and 8 bases for J; bases not matched to a gene: 17. Germline V gives CDR1 SGHAT, CDR2 FQNNGV. The CDR3 loop reads CASSPRPTGLREGYTF. The CDR3 DNA reads as TGTGCCAGCAGCCCCCGCCCGACAGGGCTAAGGGAGGGCTACACCTTC.

The chain couples TRBV30 to TRBJ1-4; 8 bases are shared with TRBD1. CDR3 length: 13 amino acids. The ends lost 2 bases at V and 6 bases at J; junction bases unmatched: 2. From germline, CDR1 is GTSNPN and CDR2 SVGIG (reference sequence). The CDR3 here is CAWSSGGDEKLFF. CDR3 DNA sequence: TGTGCCTGGAGTTCAGGGGGCGATGAAAAACTGTTTTTT.

V usage is TRBV9 and J usage is TRBJ2-1; D may correspond to TRBD1 or TRBD2 (5 bases each). The CDR3 covers 14 residues. Germline values: CDR1 SGDLS, CDR2 YYNGEE. The V end lost 0 bases, the J end lost 5 bases, and 9 bases lay between the germline ends. In nucleotides, the CDR3 is TGTGCCAGCAGCGTAGTTGGGGGAAACAATGAGCAGTTCTTC. This encodes CASSVVGGNNEQFF.

The V and J genes are TRBV19 and TRBJ2-7; 8 bases fit TRBD1. The CDR3 loop spans 14 amino acids. The V gene end was trimmed by 10 bases and the J gene end by 2 bases; junction bases not matched to a gene: 10. Germline CDR1 and CDR2: LNHDA and SQIVND (reference sequence). CDR3 DNA sequence: TGTGCCACCGCTACAGGGGGATACACCTACGAGCAGTACTTC. The encoded protein is CATATGGYTYEQYF. Filled out from reference TRBV19 and TRBJ2-7, the complete variable domain reads DGGITQSPKYLFRKEGQNVTLSCEQNLNHDAMYWYRQDPGQGLRLIYYSQIVNDFQKGDIAEGYSVSREKKESFPLTVTSAQKNPTAFYLCATATGGYTYEQYFGPGTRLTVT.

This clone appeared a few times. The chain carries TRBV5-4 and TRBJ1-6, with TRBD1 matching 7 bases. The CDR3 is 14 residues long. Germline values: CDR1 SGHNT, CDR2 YYREEE (reference sequence). V shed 5 bases and J 6 bases; nucleotides not matched to a gene: 5. CDR3 region: CASSVDRINSPLHF. In DNA form, the CDR3 reads TGTGCCAGCAGTGTGGACAGGATTAATTCACCCCTCCACTTT.